One sample yielded the 27 T cell receptor beta chains listed below, sequenced in a study of Graves' ophthalmopathy and Graves' hyperthyroidism. TCR beta CDR3 amplification used RNA transcripts. The library came from an HTBI-primed first-round RT-PCR and a second-round multiplex PCR. TCRdb called the multiplex PCR reads again in MiXCR, with one record for every CDR3 protein. The sample records hundreds of thousands of distinct CDR3 sequences, 21% being singletons. The sample taken for sequencing was peripheral blood. The receptors were sampled from a woman aged 18-29 years with stable Graves' hyperthyroidism.

This clonotype was seen a handful of times. The chain links TRBV5-4 to TRBJ2-4; D not certain. V gave up 3 bases and J gave up 0 bases, with 7 bases separating them. This CDR3 spans 14 amino acids. Germline loops: CDR1 SGHNT, CDR2 YYREEE (reference sequence). CDR3 in DNA: TGTGCCAGCAGCTCACAGCTAGCCAAAAACATTCAGTACTTC. Its protein is CASSSQLAKNIQYF.

The sample holds many counts of this clonotype. This chain links TRBV12-3 or TRBV12-4 with TRBJ1-3; D unclear. The CDR3 is made up of 14 amino acids. V lost 2 bases and J lost 0, with 5 bases in between. CDR3 nucleotides: TGTGCCAGCAGTTTAAGGGACTCTGGAAACACCATATATTTT. It specifies CASSLRDSGNTIYF.

The CDR3 DNA is TGTGCCAGCAGAGCCCAGGGTTACGGTGGCTACACCTTC. It codes for CASRAQGYGGYTF. The rearrangement uses TRBV6-1 and TRBJ1-2; a weak D match, TRBD1 (5 bases). V lost 6 bases and J 7 bases, leaving 15 bases between the germline ends. The CDR3 runs 13 residues. Germline V gives CDR1 MNHNS, CDR2 SASEGT.

The table lists this clonotype with many counts. This chain joins TRBV7-2 and TRBJ2-5; D uncertain. The CDR3 has 15 residues. V was cut by 1 base and J by 1 base, with 10 bases left in between. Germline-derived CDR1 and CDR2 are SGHTA and FQGNSA. Written as DNA, the CDR3 is TGTGCCAGCAGCTTAGTGGGCTGGGGCCAAGAGACCCAGTACTTC. Translated, it gives CASSLVGWGQETQYF.

Many counts were recorded for this clonotype. The chain combines TRBV7-9 with TRBJ2-5; D is possibly TRBD1 or TRBD2 (5 bases each). Germline V gene lookup returns CDR1 SEHNR and CDR2 FQNEAQ (reference sequence). CDR3 length equals 13 residues. V was trimmed by 5 bases and J by 7 bases, leaving 14 bases between them. CDR3 residues: CASSDSGARTQYF. As DNA, the CDR3 is TGTGCCAGCAGCGACTCCGGGGCCCGGACCCAGTACTTC.

This clonotype was observed a handful of times. The V call is TRBV2, the J call TRBJ1-1; D is ambiguous. The CDR3 has 14 residues. The germline V and J ends were trimmed by 1 base and 4 bases, with 10 bases remaining between them. Germline V gene sequence: CDR1 SNHLY, CDR2 FYNNEI. The DNA of the CDR3 is TGTGCCAGCAGTGAAGATAGGAGTACCACTGAAGCTTTCTTT. Its translation: CASSEDRSTTEAFF. Variable domain in full (rest from reference TRBV2 and TRBJ1-1): EPEVTQTPSHQVTQMGQEVILRCVPISNHLYFYWYRQILGQKVEFLVSFYNNEISEKSEIFDDQFSVERPDGSNFTLKIRSTKLEDSAMYFCASSEDRSTTEAFFGQGTRLTVV.

In its sample, this clonotype was seen many times. The V and J genes are TRBV28 and TRBJ1-1; no firm D call. Germline CDR1 and CDR2: MDHEN and SYDVKM. Trimming took 2 bases from V and 8 from J, leaving 6 bases between them. CDR3 length equals 11 residues. As DNA, the CDR3 is TGTGCCAGCAGTTTAGCCCGAGAAGCTTTCTTT. Amino acids: CASSLAREAFF.

Of note for this clonotype: A much larger clonotype is one base distant, so this may be a read error. The rearrangement uses TRBV18 and TRBJ2-7, with a weak D call TRBD1 (5 bases). The CDR3 covers 15 residues. Germline CDR1 and CDR2: KGHSH and LQKENI. Here the CDR3 DNA reads TGTGCCAGCACACCGGTGGGGCCCCGAACCTACGAGCAGTACTTC. Encoded protein: CASTPVGPRTYEQYF.

The chain links TRBV28 to TRBJ1-5; 7 bases line up with TRBD1. The CDR3 covers 16 residues. Germline V gives CDR1 MDHEN, CDR2 SYDVKM. Trimming removed 7 bases from V and 4 bases from J; junction bases left unmatched: 13. The DNA for the CDR3 is TGTGCCAGCATTCAGACCCACAGGACAGGAAATCAGCCCCAGCATTTT. Its protein product is CASIQTHRTGNQPQHF.

This clonotype was counted ten times or more. The chain has TRBV29-1 and TRBJ2-2, with 11 bases fitting TRBD2. Per germline, CDR1 SQVTM and CDR2 ANQGSEA. This CDR3 has 15 amino acids. Trimming took 7 bases from V and 4 from J; bases not matched to a gene: 8. CDR3 coding DNA: TGCAGCGCCCGAGGACTAGCGGGTTTCACCGGGGAGCTGTTTTTT. Its translation: CSARGLAGFTGELFF.

This clonotype was picked up many times. An end of the junction does not agree with germline; a read error may underlie this. This sequence joins TRBV7-7 and TRBJ2-7, with TRBD1 matching 7 bases. This CDR3 region has 15 residues. CDR1 is SSHAT, CDR2 FNYEAQ, per germline (reference sequence). The DNA of the CDR3 is TGTGCTAGCAGCTTAGGAGACAGGGTCTCCTACGAGCAGTACTTC. It is translated as CASSLGDRVSYEQYF.

This clonotype was detected ten times or more. The chain combines TRBV12-3 or TRBV12-4 with TRBJ1-5; D is unresolved. CDR3 length equals 15 residues. V gave up 2 bases and J gave up 0 bases, with 8 bases separating them. CDR3 coding DNA: TGTGCCAGCAGTTTATCAGAAGTTAGCAATCAGCCCCAGCATTTT. It yields the protein CASSLSEVSNQPQHF.

This clonotype occurred many times. This chain joins TRBV18 and TRBJ2-5; possible D gene TRBD1, 6 bases. V lost 2 bases to trimming and J lost 1 base, with 14 bases between them. Germline CDR1 is KGHSH and CDR2 is LQKENI. This CDR3 spans 16 amino acids. CDR3 region: CASSPDGQPFQETQYF. CDR3 bases: TGTGCCAGCTCACCAGACGGACAGCCATTCCAAGAGACCCAGTACTTC.

The chain links TRBV12-3 or TRBV12-4 to TRBJ1-1, with 8 bases lining up with TRBD1. The V segment lost 2 bases and the J segment 4 bases; nucleotides outside the gene matches: 9. The CDR3 covers 16 residues. In DNA, the CDR3 is TGTGCCAGCAGTTTAAGGTTCGGGACAGGTATCACTGAAGCTTTCTTT. This sequence encodes CASSLRFGTGITEAFF.

This clonotype was counted at least ten times. V is TRBV28 and J is TRBJ1-2; 8 bases agree with TRBD1. Germline V lookup: CDR1 MDHEN, CDR2 SYDVKM. The trim removed 5 bases at V and 5 bases at J, leaving 7 bases unmatched. This CDR3 comprises 14 residues. The CDR3 nucleotides are TGTGCCAGCAGTATGACAGGGGAGAGGTATGGCTACACCTTC. Translated, it gives CASSMTGERYGYTF.

This clonotype was recorded many times. The chain links TRBV19 to TRBJ2-5; the match to TRBD1 covers 7 bases. CDR3 length: 14 amino acids. The J segment lost 1 base and the V segment lost 4 bases, leaving 3 bases of the junction unmatched. The germline V gene has CDR1 LNHDA and CDR2 SQIVND (reference sequence). The CDR3 region is CASSTRDSQETQYF. In nucleotides, the CDR3 is TGTGCCAGTAGTACCCGGGACAGCCAAGAGACCCAGTACTTC.

There are a few counts of this clonotype. Being one base from a much bigger clone, this may be a read error. The chain uses TRBV19 and TRBJ2-5, with 7 bases fitting TRBD1. The CDR3 length is 13 residues. CDR1 LNHDA and CDR2 SQIVND come from the germline V gene (reference sequence). The DNA of the CDR3 is TGTGCCACTGGGACAGACTTGGTGGAGACCAAGTACTTC. Translated: CATGTDLVETKYF.

Many counts were recorded for this clonotype. The J gene is TRBJ2-5, the V gene TRBV7-8, with 9 nucleotides matching TRBD1. This CDR3 comprises 16 residues. CDR1 and CDR2 from the germline V gene are SGHVS and FQNEAQ. The J segment lost 5 bases and the V segment lost 4 bases, leaving 11 bases of the junction unmatched. The CDR3 coding sequence is TGTGCCAGCAGCTCCGGACAGGGGAGGGTTTGGGAGACCCAGTACTTC. The encoded protein is CASSSGQGRVWETQYF.

This clonotype was picked up many times. The chain joins TRBV30 to TRBJ2-7; D may match TRBD1 or TRBD2 (5 bases each). Germline-derived CDR1 and CDR2 are GTSNPN and SVGIG (reference sequence). V lost 3 bases to trimming and J lost 0 bases, with 15 bases between them. The CDR3 length is 15 residues. The CDR3, as DNA: TGTGCCTGGAGAAACGGGGCACCGAGCTCCTACGAGCAGTACTTC. Translated, it gives CAWRNGAPSSYEQYF.

This clonotype has just a few counts. This chain joins TRBV18 and TRBJ1-1; no clear D gene. This CDR3 contains 14 residues. V lost 3 bases and J lost 1, with 9 bases in between. Germline V gene data show CDR1 as KGHSH and CDR2 as LQKENI. CDR3 DNA: TGTGCCAGCTCACCGATGCATAAGAACACTGAAGCTTTCTTT. Translation: CASSPMHKNTEAFF. The whole variable domain, remainder taken from reference TRBV18 and TRBJ1-1, is NAGVMQNPRHLVRRRGQEARLRCSPMKGHSHVYWYRQLPEEGLKFMVYLQKENIIDESGMPKERFSAEFPKEGPSILRIQQVVRGDSAAYFCASSPMHKNTEAFFGQGTRLTVV.

This chain uses TRBV6-4 with TRBJ2-7, with 14 bases identical to TRBD2. V trimming: 5 bases; J trimming: 4 bases; junction bases outside the gene matches: 16. CDR1 and CDR2 (germline): MRHNA, SNTAGT. The CDR3 is made up of 19 amino acids. This CDR3 reads CASSLRSPGLAGVYYEQYF. As DNA, the CDR3 is TGTGCCAGCAGTCTCAGATCTCCGGGACTAGCGGGGGTTTATTACGAGCAGTACTTC.

This clonotype showed up many times. The chain has TRBV30 and TRBJ2-5; the match to TRBD2 covers 9 bases. V shed 1 base and J 4 bases; nucleotides not matched to a gene: 7. CDR1 and CDR2 from the germline V gene are GTSNPN and SVGIG (reference sequence). The CDR3 runs 15 residues. The CDR3, as DNA: TGTGCCTGGAGTGGATTAGCGGGAGTTCGAGAGACCCAGTACTTC. It yields the protein CAWSGLAGVRETQYF.

In its sample, this clonotype was seen many times. Here the CDR3 DNA reads TGTGCCAGCAGCTTAGGCGGGCTCACCGGGGAGCTGTTTTTT. Protein sequence: CASSLGGLTGELFF. The chain carries TRBV11-2 and TRBJ2-2; D possibly corresponds to TRBD2 (5 bases). The CDR3 runs 14 residues. In germline, CDR1 is SGHAT, CDR2 FQNNGV. Trimming shortened V by 1 base and J by 4 bases, and 7 bases separated the two germline ends.

In this sample, this clonotype turned up a few times. This chain links TRBV6-1 with TRBJ2-7, with 10 bases fitting TRBD2. The CDR3 sequence is 16 residues long. Germline assignment: CDR1 MNHNS and CDR2 SASEGT. V lost 0 bases, J lost 2 bases, and 4 bases stayed unmatched. The CDR3 bases are TGTGCCAGCAGTGAAGCGAAACTAGCGGGACCCTACGAGCAGTACTTC. Protein sequence: CASSEAKLAGPYEQYF.

This clonotype was detected many times. This chain uses TRBV6-5 with TRBJ2-7; the D gene is possibly TRBD2 (5 bases). Germline CDR1 is MNHEY and CDR2 is SVGAGI. Trimming left V 2 bases short and J 2 bases short, with 10 bases between. This CDR3 has 14 amino acids. For the CDR3, the DNA is TGTGCCAGCAGTTACCTTCCGGGAACCTACGAGCAGTACTTC. It specifies CASSYLPGTYEQYF.

The table lists this clonotype with many counts. The V and J genes are TRBV20-1 and TRBJ1-1; the match to TRBD1 covers 9 bases. The V and J ends lost 2 bases and 8 bases, in that order; junction bases with no gene match: 9. Germline V lookup: CDR1 DFQATT, CDR2 SNEGSKA (reference sequence). The CDR3 consists of 14 residues. CDR3 bases: TGCAGTGCTAGACCCTCGACAGGGGGGCAAGAAGCTTTCTTT. It codes for CSARPSTGGQEAFF.

The rearrangement joins TRBV28 to TRBJ2-5; TRBD2 matches 14 bases. The V gene's germline CDR1 is MDHEN and CDR2 SYDVKM. V lost 1 base and J lost 5; bases outside the gene matches: 6. This CDR3 spans 17 amino acids. This chain's CDR3 is CASSLSPGLAGEETQYF. For the CDR3, the DNA is TGTGCCAGCAGTTTATCCCCGGGACTAGCGGGAGAGGAGACCCAGTACTTC.